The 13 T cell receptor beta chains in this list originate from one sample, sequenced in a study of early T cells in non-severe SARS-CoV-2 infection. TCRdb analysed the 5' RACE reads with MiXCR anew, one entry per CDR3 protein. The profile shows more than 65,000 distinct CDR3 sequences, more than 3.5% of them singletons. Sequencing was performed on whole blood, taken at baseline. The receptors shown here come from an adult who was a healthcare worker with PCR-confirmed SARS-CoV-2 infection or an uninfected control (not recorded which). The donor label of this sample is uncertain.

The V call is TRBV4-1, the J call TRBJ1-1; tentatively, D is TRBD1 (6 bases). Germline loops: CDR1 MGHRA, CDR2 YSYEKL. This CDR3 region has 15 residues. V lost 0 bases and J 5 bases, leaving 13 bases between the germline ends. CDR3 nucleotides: TGCGCCAGCAGCCAAGATCAGGAGGGGGAGACTGAAGCTTTCTTT. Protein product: CASSQDQEGETEAFF.

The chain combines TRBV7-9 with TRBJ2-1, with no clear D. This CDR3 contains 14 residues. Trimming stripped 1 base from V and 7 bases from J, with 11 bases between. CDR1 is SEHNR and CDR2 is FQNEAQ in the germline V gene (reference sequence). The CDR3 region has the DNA TGTGCCAGCAGCTTAGTCGGTGAAGGTAATGAGCAGTTCTTC. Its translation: CASSLVGEGNEQFF.

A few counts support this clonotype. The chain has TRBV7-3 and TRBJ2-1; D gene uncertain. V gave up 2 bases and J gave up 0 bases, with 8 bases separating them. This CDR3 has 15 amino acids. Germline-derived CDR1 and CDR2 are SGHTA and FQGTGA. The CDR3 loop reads CASSLPGVSYNEQFF. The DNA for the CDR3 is TGTGCCAGCAGCTTACCCGGCGTCTCCTACAATGAGCAGTTCTTC.

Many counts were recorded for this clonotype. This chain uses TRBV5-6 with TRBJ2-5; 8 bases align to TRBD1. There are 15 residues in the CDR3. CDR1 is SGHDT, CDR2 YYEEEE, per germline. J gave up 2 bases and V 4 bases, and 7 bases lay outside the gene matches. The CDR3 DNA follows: TGTGCCAGCAGCCTGGACAGGGCCCAGCAAGAGACCCAGTACTTC. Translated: CASSLDRAQQETQYF.

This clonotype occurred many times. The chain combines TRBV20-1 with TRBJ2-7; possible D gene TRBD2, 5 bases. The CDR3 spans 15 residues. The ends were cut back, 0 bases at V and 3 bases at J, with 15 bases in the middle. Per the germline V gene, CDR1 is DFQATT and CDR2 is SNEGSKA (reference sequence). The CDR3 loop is CSARDSTGINYEQYF. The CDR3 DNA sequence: TGCAGTGCTAGAGATTCAACGGGGATTAACTACGAGCAGTACTTC.

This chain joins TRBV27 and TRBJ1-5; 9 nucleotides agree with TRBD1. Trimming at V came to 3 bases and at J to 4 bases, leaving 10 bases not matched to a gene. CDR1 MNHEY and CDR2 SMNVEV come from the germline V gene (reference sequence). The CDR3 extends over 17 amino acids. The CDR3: CASSFFSGTGTNQPQHF. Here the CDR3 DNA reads TGTGCCAGCAGTTTTTTCTCCGGGACAGGGACAAATCAGCCCCAGCATTTT.

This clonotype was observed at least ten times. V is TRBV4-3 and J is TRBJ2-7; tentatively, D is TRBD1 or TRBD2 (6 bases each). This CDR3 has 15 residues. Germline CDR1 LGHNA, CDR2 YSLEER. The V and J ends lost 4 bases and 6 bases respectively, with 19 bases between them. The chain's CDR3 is CASSPGGIHGGEQYF. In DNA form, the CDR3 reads TGCGCCAGCAGCCCCGGGGGCATTCATGGAGGCGAGCAGTACTTC.

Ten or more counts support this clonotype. DNA of the CDR3: TGCGCCAGCAGCTTGGCGGGGCCCTCTGGGGCCAACGTCCTGACTTTC. Protein: CASSLAGPSGANVLTF. The rearrangement uses TRBV5-1 and TRBJ2-6; the D call may be TRBD1 or TRBD2 (5 bases each). The germline V gene has CDR1 SGHRS and CDR2 YFSETQ. V dropped 0 bases and J dropped 0 bases, with 7 bases sitting between them. The CDR3 has 16 residues. The full variable domain, its missing parts supplied by reference TRBV5-1 and TRBJ2-6, is KAGVTQTPRYLIKTRGQQVTLSCSPISGHRSVSWYQQTPGQGLQFLFEYFSETQRNKGNFPGRFSGRQFSNSRSEMNVSTLELGDSALYLCASSLAGPSGANVLTFGAGSRLTVL.

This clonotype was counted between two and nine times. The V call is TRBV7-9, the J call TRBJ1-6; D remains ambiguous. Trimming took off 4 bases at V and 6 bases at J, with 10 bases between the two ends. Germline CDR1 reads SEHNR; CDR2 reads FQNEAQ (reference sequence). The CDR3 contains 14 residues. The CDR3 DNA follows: TGTGCCAGCAGCTCCCGAGCGGGTAATTCACCCCTCCACTTT. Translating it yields CASSSRAGNSPLHF.

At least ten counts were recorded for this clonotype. The CDR3 DNA reads as TGTGCCAGCAGCTTAGTCTGGGCAGGGGGAGAGACCCAGTACTTC. Protein sequence: CASSLVWAGGETQYF. The gene calls are TRBV7-2 and TRBJ2-5; 7 bases match TRBD1. Unmatched junction bases numbered 6, after V lost 1 base and J lost 4 bases. The length of the CDR3 is 15 residues. Germline lookup yields CDR1 SGHTA and CDR2 FQGNSA.

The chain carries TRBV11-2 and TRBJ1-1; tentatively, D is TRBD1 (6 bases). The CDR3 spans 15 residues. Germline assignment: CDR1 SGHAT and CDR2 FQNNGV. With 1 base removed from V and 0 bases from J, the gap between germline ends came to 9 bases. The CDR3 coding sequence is TGTGCCAGCAGCTTAGTAGGGGGTCTGAACACTGAAGCTTTCTTT. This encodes CASSLVGGLNTEAFF.

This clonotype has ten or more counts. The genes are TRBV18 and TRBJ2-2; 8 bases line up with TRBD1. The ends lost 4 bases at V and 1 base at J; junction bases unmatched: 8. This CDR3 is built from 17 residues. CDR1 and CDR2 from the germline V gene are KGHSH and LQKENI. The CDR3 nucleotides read TGTGCCAGCTCACTGAAGGACAGGGAGGTGAACACCGGGGAGCTGTTTTTT. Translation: CASSLKDREVNTGELFF.

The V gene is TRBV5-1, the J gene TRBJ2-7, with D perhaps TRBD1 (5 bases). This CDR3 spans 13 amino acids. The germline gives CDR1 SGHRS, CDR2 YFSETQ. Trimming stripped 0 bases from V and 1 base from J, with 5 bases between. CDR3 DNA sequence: TGCGCCAGCAGCTTGGGACAGTCCTACGAGCAGTACTTC. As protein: CASSLGQSYEQYF.